What follows are 27 T cell receptor beta chains derived from one specimen sequenced in a study of regulatory T cells in long-lasting Graves disease. As for time point: persistent/refractory GD, antithyroid drugs over 5 years with positive TRAb. The TCR library used RNA extracted from PBMCs. Sequencing libraries for TCR beta were prepared with iRepertoire HTBI primers and Arm-PCR of CDR3 regions. MiXCR, run by TCRdb on the multiplex PCR reads, gives a single entry per CDR3 protein. Of nearly 350,000 distinct CDR3 sequences in the sample, roughly a fifth are singletons; the top ten hold 25% to 30%. This sample comprised peripheral blood mononuclear cells (PBMCs), obtained when the disease was refractory, from a patient treated with antithyroid drugs. The origin of the receptors is a female donor with Graves disease.

Concerning this clonotype itself: This may stem from a read error, because a much larger clone lies one nucleotide away. This is likely a read error, given that the CDR3 carries no conserved phenylalanine or tryptophan at its end. This chain uses TRBV12-3 or TRBV12-4 with TRBJ1-4; 9 bases align to TRBD1. The CDR3 has 15 residues. Trimming at V came to 5 bases and at J to 8 bases, leaving 9 bases not matched to a gene. DNA for the CDR3: TGTGCCAGCAGTCCCCCGTGGACAGGGGTCGAAAAACTGTTTTCT. Encoded protein: CASSPPWTGVEKLFS.

This clonotype showed up just a few times. This chain joins TRBV7-2 and TRBJ2-5; D not resolved. V lost 3 bases and J lost 2, with 7 bases in between. There are 13 residues in the CDR3. Germline assignment: CDR1 SGHTA and CDR2 FQGNSA. CDR3 in amino acids: CASSFKVQETQYF. The CDR3 DNA reads as TGTGCCAGCAGCTTTAAGGTTCAAGAGACCCAGTACTTC.

This clonotype was recorded a few times. This chain links TRBV6-1 with TRBJ1-6; D gene ambiguous. In germline, CDR1 is MNHNS, CDR2 SASEGT. The CDR3 consists of 16 residues. The V end lost 7 bases, the J end lost 0 bases, and 13 bases lay between the germline ends. The DNA of the CDR3 is TGTGCCAGCAAAGGAGGAGGGAGCTCCTATAATTCACCCCTCCACTTT. Translating it yields CASKGGGSSYNSPLHF.

There are many counts of this clonotype. The genes are TRBV30 and TRBJ2-7; 10 nucleotides match TRBD1. Germline loops: CDR1 GTSNPN, CDR2 SVGIG (reference sequence). CDR3 length equals 14 residues. With 0 bases clipped from V and 7 bases from J, the junction kept 6 bases outside the gene matches. CDR3: CAWSVLDRGGEQYF. For the CDR3, the DNA is TGTGCCTGGAGTGTACTGGACAGGGGGGGTGAGCAGTACTTC. The variable domain in full, with the rest retrieved from reference TRBV30 and TRBJ2-7, is SQTIHQWPATLVQPVGSPLSLECTVEGTSNPNLYWYRQAAGRGLQLLFYSVGIGQISSEVPQNLSASRPQDRQFILSSKKLLLSDSGFYLCAWSVLDRGGEQYFGPGTRLTVT.

The chain links TRBV4-3 to TRBJ2-7; 7 bases agree with TRBD2. The CDR3 extends over 15 amino acids. The V and J ends lost 4 bases and 0 bases, in that order; junction bases with no gene match: 6. The germline V gene has CDR1 LGHNA and CDR2 YSLEER. CDR3 loop: CASSLGRGNSYEQYF. CDR3 sequence (DNA): TGCGCCAGCAGCCTCGGGCGGGGGAACTCCTACGAGCAGTACTTC.

This clonotype was detected only a few times. V and J are TRBV12-3 or TRBV12-4 and TRBJ2-3; TRBD1 might be the D (5 bases). V was trimmed by 6 bases and J by 2 bases, leaving 18 bases between them. The CDR3 length is 16 residues. The CDR3 DNA reads as TGTGCCAGCAGCTCTAACCAGGGCAGGGACACAGATACGCAGTATTTT. Protein product: CASSSNQGRDTDTQYF.

This clonotype was seen a few times. A clone one base away is much larger, so this may be a read error. The V and J genes are TRBV12-3 or TRBV12-4 and TRBJ1-2; 8 bases align to TRBD1. J lost 6 bases, V lost 6 bases, and 3 bases had no gene match. CDR3 length: 12 residues. CDR3 nucleotides: TGTGCCAGCAGCGGACAGGGCCATGGCTACACCTTC. This translates into CASSGQGHGYTF.

This clonotype was recorded at least ten times. V gene TRBV20-1 combines with J gene TRBJ1-5, with 9 bases matching TRBD1. The junction had 4 bases not matched to a gene; V was cut back by 6 bases and J by 7 bases. Germline V CDR1 and CDR2: DFQATT, SNEGSKA (reference sequence). This CDR3 is 12 amino acids long. The DNA for the CDR3 is TGCAGTGCGACGGACAGGGGACAGCCCCAGCATTTT. This translates into CSATDRGQPQHF.

This clonotype was picked up many times. The V call is TRBV5-1, the J call TRBJ2-7, with TRBD1 matching over 7 bases. The CDR3 extends over 14 amino acids. Trimming at V came to 4 bases and at J to 5 bases, leaving 9 bases not matched to a gene. Germline V gene sequence: CDR1 SGHRS, CDR2 YFSETQ. CDR3 DNA: TGCGCCAGCAGCGTAGGACAGGCTGTAAACGAGCAGTACTTC. This codes for CASSVGQAVNEQYF. Full variable domain (missing parts from reference TRBV5-1 and TRBJ2-7): KAGVTQTPRYLIKTRGQQVTLSCSPISGHRSVSWYQQTPGQGLQFLFEYFSETQRNKGNFPGRFSGRQFSNSRSEMNVSTLELGDSALYLCASSVGQAVNEQYFGPGTRLTVT.

Ten or more counts support this clonotype. V gene TRBV19 combines with J gene TRBJ1-5; the D gene is possibly TRBD1 (5 bases). The CDR3 loop spans 15 amino acids. Trimming stripped 6 bases from V and 6 bases from J, with 18 bases between. Germline assignment: CDR1 LNHDA and CDR2 SQIVND (reference sequence). The CDR3 reads CASRPVSGGGQPQHF. In DNA form, the CDR3 reads TGTGCCAGTAGGCCGGTGTCCGGGGGGGGTCAGCCCCAGCATTTT. Drawing the rest from reference TRBV19 and TRBJ1-5, the complete variable domain is DGGITQSPKYLFRKEGQNVTLSCEQNLNHDAMYWYRQDPGQGLRLIYYSQIVNDFQKGDIAEGYSVSREKKESFPLTVTSAQKNPTAFYLCASRPVSGGGQPQHFGDGTRLSIL.

The rearrangement uses TRBV6-2 or TRBV6-3 and TRBJ1-4, with D unresolved. The CDR3 is 14 residues long. Trimming removed 5 bases from V and 8 bases from J, with 15 bases in between. The germline V gene has CDR1 MNHEY and CDR2 SVGEGT. CDR3 DNA: TGTGCCAGCAGTCGCTCAAGTTCGCAAGAAAAACTGTTTTTT. It codes for CASSRSSSQEKLFF.

This clonotype was counted ten times or more. This chain uses TRBV20-1 with TRBJ1-1; TRBD1 agrees at 10 bases. J gave up 11 bases and V 2 bases, and 8 bases lay outside the gene matches. The CDR3 has 13 amino acids. Germline V gene sequence: CDR1 DFQATT, CDR2 SNEGSKA (reference sequence). Here the CDR3 reads CSARSDRGTTAFF. The CDR3 DNA follows: TGCAGTGCTAGATCGGACAGGGGGACTACCGCTTTCTTT.

This clonotype showed up many times. The CDR3 DNA sequence: TGTGCCAGCAGACTGAGCTCCTATAATTCACCCCTCCACTTT. Translated: CASRLSSYNSPLHF. The chain recombines TRBV12-3 or TRBV12-4 with TRBJ1-6; D unclear. The CDR3 consists of 14 residues. V shed 6 bases and J shed 0 bases, with 6 bases lying between them.

The chain couples TRBV15 to TRBJ2-7; D remains unclear. Trimming cost V 1 base and J 0 bases, with 7 bases left between them. The CDR3 is made up of 14 amino acids. Germline values: CDR1 LNHNV, CDR2 YYDKDF (reference sequence). The CDR3, as DNA: TGTGCCACCAGCAGAGGTTGGAACTCCTACGAGCAGTACTTC. Protein sequence: CATSRGWNSYEQYF.

This clonotype was counted many times. The chain uses TRBV12-3 or TRBV12-4 and TRBJ2-5; weak D call: TRBD1 (7 bases). Trimming shortened V by 3 bases and J by 5 bases, and 16 bases separated the two germline ends. The CDR3 length is 15 residues. The CDR3 region has the DNA TGTGCCAGCAGTTTCGGGGGCAGGGGGTTGGAGACCCAGTACTTC. Translated: CASSFGGRGLETQYF.

There are a few counts of this clonotype. The J gene is TRBJ2-7, the V gene TRBV7-6; D could derive from TRBD1 or TRBD2 (5 bases each). With 3 bases removed from V and 5 bases from J, the gap between germline ends came to 20 bases. The CDR3 length is 16 residues. Per germline, CDR1 SGHVS and CDR2 FNYEAQ. The CDR3, as DNA: TGTGCCAGCAGCTTGACTACCGGGACCGTCGCCGACGAGCAGTACTTC. It translates to CASSLTTGTVADEQYF. The variable domain in full, completed from reference TRBV7-6 and TRBJ2-7, reads GAGVSQSPRYKVTKRGQDVALRCDPISGHVSLYWYRQALGQGPEFLTYFNYEAQQDKSGLPNDRFSAERPEGSISTLTIQRTEQRDSAMYRCASSLTTGTVADEQYFGPGTRLTVT.

The gene calls are TRBV4-1 and TRBJ2-7, with 8 bases fitting TRBD1. The germline gives CDR1 MGHRA, CDR2 YSYEKL. The CDR3 totals 18 residues. The ends lost 0 bases at V and 4 bases at J; junction bases unmatched: 14. The CDR3 sequence is CASSQDPGFGQGRYEQYF. The CDR3 DNA reads TGCGCCAGCAGCCAAGACCCGGGTTTTGGACAGGGCAGGTACGAGCAGTACTTC.

A remark on this clonotype: A read error may explain this, as a much larger clone is one base away. The chain uses TRBV2 and TRBJ2-7, with TRBD1 matching 8 bases. Germline CDR1 SNHLY, CDR2 FYNNEI. The CDR3 runs 12 residues. CDR3 in DNA: TGTGCCAACGCCGACAGGGGTGAAGAGCGGTACTTC. It encodes CANADRGEERYF.

Comment on this clonotype: Possible read error: a much larger clone is one base away. The CDR3 coding sequence is TGTGCCACCAGCAGAACCGGGACAGACCAAGAGGCCCAGTACTTC. It yields the protein CATSRTGTDQEAQYF. The V and J genes are TRBV15 and TRBJ2-5; 7 positions match TRBD1. Germline CDR1 reads LNHNV; CDR2 reads YYDKDF (reference sequence). The CDR3 loop spans 15 amino acids.

Remarks on this clonotype: This may stem from a read error, because a much larger clone lies one nucleotide away. The V call is TRBV12-3 or TRBV12-4, the J call TRBJ2-7, with D possibly called TRBD1 or TRBD2 (6 bases each). The CDR3 spans 14 residues. Written as DNA, the CDR3 is TGTGCCAGCACTCGGGGGCCCCTCTCCTACGAGCAGCACTTC. Translated, it gives CASTRGPLSYEQHF.

This clonotype came up many times. The genes are TRBV3-1 and TRBJ2-7; no firm D call. CDR3 size: 13 residues. CDR1 LGHDT and CDR2 YNNKEL come from the germline V gene (reference sequence). V was shortened by 3 bases and J by 3 bases, with 9 bases between the two germline ends. The CDR3 is CASSQSVGYEQYF. The CDR3 nucleotides are TGTGCCAGCAGCCAGTCGGTGGGCTACGAGCAGTACTTC.

V usage is TRBV14 and J usage is TRBJ1-2; no clear D. V lost 1 base and J 0 bases, leaving 9 bases between the germline ends. This CDR3 comprises 15 residues. Germline assignment: CDR1 SGHDN and CDR2 FVKESK. The CDR3 DNA reads as TGTGCCAGCAGCCAAGGGGTGGCAGCTAACTATGGCTACACCTTC. Translated, it gives CASSQGVAANYGYTF.

V usage is TRBV5-1 and J usage is TRBJ1-1, with 8 bases that match TRBD1. The V gene's germline CDR1 is SGHRS and CDR2 YFSETQ. V dropped 3 bases and J dropped 5; count of bases not matched to a gene: 9. The CDR3 runs to 15 residues. The CDR3, as DNA: TGCGCCAGCAGCTCGCGACAGGGGCATTTTACTGAAGCTTTCTTT. Amino acid sequence: CASSSRQGHFTEAFF.

The rearrangement joins TRBV2 to TRBJ2-3, with D unresolved. The CDR3 is made up of 12 amino acids. Between the trimmed V and J ends, which lost 10 bases and 5 bases, there was a span of 13 bases. Germline CDR1 reads SNHLY; CDR2 reads FYNNEI. CDR3: CAIGGREDTQYF. Written as DNA, the CDR3 is TGTGCCATCGGCGGTCGTGAAGATACGCAGTATTTT.

The CDR3 DNA follows: TGCAGCCTTGTCGGTTCGGGAGGCTACACCTTC. Its protein product is CSLVGSGGYTF. V is TRBV29-1 and J is TRBJ1-2; D unclear. Trimming pared 8 bases from V and 8 bases from J, leaving 15 bases between. The CDR3 is 11 amino acids. Germline V lookup: CDR1 SQVTM, CDR2 ANQGSEA.

This clonotype was observed a few times. The chain employs TRBV7-9 and TRBJ2-2; no definite D call. CDR1 and CDR2 (germline): SEHNR, FQNEAQ (reference sequence). Trimming pared 5 bases from V and 4 bases from J, leaving 5 bases between. The CDR3 covers 12 residues. CDR3 bases: TGTGCCAGCAGCGAGATCACCGGGGAGCTGTTTTTT. Residues: CASSEITGELFF. The full variable domain, in which reference TRBV7-9 and TRBJ2-2 provide the parts outside the CDR3, is DTGVSQNPRHKITKRGQNVTFRCDPISEHNRLYWYRQTLGQGPEFLTYFQNEAQLEKSRLLSDRFSAERPKGSFSTLEIQRTEQGDSAMYLCASSEITGELFFGEGSRLTVL.

This clonotype has more than one count but fewer than ten. The chain carries TRBV6-1 and TRBJ1-1; D perhaps matches TRBD1 (5 bases). V was shortened by 6 bases and J by 6 bases, with 14 bases between the two germline ends. The CDR3 sequence is 13 residues long. Germline assignment: CDR1 MNHNS and CDR2 SASEGT. CDR3 DNA sequence: TGTGCCAGCAGCCGACAGAGGAGAGCTGAAGCTTTCTTT. This sequence encodes CASSRQRRAEAFF.